The subject of this entry is one T cell receptor (beta chain). Its antigen is not known. V gave up 2 bases and J gave up 0 bases, with 9 bases separating them. Per germline, CDR1 SGHRS and CDR2 YFSETQ. CDR3 length equals 15 residues. The data stem from a study of STAT5B mutations in CD4+ large granular lymphocyte leukemia. Overall study findings and caveats: Top patient clones used TRBV06 genes more often: 8/27 versus 2/35 in controls.

The assay was run at survey level. Method: immunoSEQ multiplex PCR; TCRdb's copy keeps in-frame clones and lacks some. The sample yields approximately 34,000 clones, 70% to 85% seen once. Sequencing input: CD4+ T cells from blood buffy coats. The gene calls are TRBV5-1 and TRBJ2-1; D unresolved. The sequence was collected from a human donor in good health. The CDR3 DNA reads TGCGCCAGCAGCTTTTCCGGAGACTCCTACAATGAGCAGTTCTTC. Protein product: CASSFSGDSYNEQFF. Variable domain in full (rest from reference TRBV5-1 and TRBJ2-1): KAGVTQTPRYLIKTRGQQVTLSCSPISGHRSVSWYQQTPGQGLQFLFEYFSETQRNKGNFPGRFSGRQFSNSRSEMNVSTLELGDSALYLCASSFSGDSYNEQFFGPGTRLTVL.